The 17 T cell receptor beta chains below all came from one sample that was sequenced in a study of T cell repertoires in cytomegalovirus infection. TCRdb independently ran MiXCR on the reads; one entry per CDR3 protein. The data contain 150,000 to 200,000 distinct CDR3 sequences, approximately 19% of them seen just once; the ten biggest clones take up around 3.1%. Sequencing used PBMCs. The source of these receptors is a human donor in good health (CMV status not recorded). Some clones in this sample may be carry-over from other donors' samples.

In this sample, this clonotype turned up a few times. Here the CDR3 DNA reads TGTGCCACCAGCAGGGACAGGGGATACGAGCAGTACTTC. Translating gives CATSRDRGYEQYF. This chain uses TRBV15 with TRBJ2-7; 9 bases line up with TRBD1. Germline V lookup: CDR1 LNHNV, CDR2 YYDKDF (reference sequence). This CDR3 is built from 13 residues. The V gene end was trimmed by 3 bases and the J gene end by 4 bases; junction bases not matched to a gene: 1.

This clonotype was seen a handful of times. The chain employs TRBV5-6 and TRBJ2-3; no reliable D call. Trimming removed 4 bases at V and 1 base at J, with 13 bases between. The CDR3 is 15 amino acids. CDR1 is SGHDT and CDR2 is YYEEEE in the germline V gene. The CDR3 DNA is TGTGCCAGCAGCCTTTGGATCCTCGGCACAGATACGCAGTATTTT. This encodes CASSLWILGTDTQYF.

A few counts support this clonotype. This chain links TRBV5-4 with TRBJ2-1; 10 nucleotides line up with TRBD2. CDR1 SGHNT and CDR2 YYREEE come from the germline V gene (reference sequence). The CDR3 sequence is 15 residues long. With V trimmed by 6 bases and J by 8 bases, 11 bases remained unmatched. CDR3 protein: CASTPGLAATHEQFF. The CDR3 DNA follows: TGTGCCAGCACTCCCGGACTAGCGGCCACCCATGAGCAGTTCTTC.

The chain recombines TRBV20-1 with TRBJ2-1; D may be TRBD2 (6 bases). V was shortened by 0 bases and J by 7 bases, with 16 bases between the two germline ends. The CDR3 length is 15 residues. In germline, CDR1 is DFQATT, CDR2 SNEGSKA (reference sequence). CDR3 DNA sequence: TGCAGTGCTAGAGATGGGGGAATAGCGGTTAATGAGCAGTTCTTC. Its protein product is CSARDGGIAVNEQFF.

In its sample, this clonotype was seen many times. The CDR3 loop is CASSLTQGRSDNEQFF. CDR3 DNA: TGTGCCAGCAGCTTAACCCAGGGACGTTCTGACAATGAGCAGTTCTTC. The chain links TRBV7-6 to TRBJ2-1, with D possibly called TRBD1 or TRBD2 (5 bases each). Between the trimmed V and J ends, which lost 2 bases and 5 bases, there was a span of 16 bases. The germline V gene encodes CDR1 SGHVS and CDR2 FNYEAQ. The CDR3 consists of 16 residues.

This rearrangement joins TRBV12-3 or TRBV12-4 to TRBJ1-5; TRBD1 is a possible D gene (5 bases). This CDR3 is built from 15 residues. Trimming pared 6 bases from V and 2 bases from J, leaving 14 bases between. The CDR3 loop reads CASRQTVGGNQPQHF. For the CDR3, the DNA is TGTGCCAGCAGACAGACAGTCGGGGGCAATCAGCCCCAGCATTTT.

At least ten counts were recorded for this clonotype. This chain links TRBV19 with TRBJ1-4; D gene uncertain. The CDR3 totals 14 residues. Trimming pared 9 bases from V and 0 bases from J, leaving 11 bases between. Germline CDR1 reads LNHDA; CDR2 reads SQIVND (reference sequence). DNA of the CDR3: TGTGCCAGCAGCGAACAGACAACTAATGAAAAACTGTTTTTT. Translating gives CASSEQTTNEKLFF.

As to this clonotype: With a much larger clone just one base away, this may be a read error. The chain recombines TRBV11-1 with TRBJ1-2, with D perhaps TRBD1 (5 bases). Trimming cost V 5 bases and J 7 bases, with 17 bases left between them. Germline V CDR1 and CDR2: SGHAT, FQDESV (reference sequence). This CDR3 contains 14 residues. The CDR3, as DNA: TGTGCCAGCAGCCCAAGCCAGGACACAGGTGGCTACACCTTC. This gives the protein CASSPSQDTGGYTF.

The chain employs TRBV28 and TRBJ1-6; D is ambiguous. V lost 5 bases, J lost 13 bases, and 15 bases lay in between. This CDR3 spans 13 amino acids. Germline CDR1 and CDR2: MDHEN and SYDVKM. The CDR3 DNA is TGTGCCAGCAGTGGGCACGACGGATCGCCCCTCCACTTT. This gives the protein CASSGHDGSPLHF. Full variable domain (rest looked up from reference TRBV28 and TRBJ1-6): DVKVTQSSRYLVKRTGEKVFLECVQDMDHENMFWYRQDPGLGLRLIYFSYDVKMKEKGDIPEGYSVSREKKERFSLILESASTNQTSMYLCASSGHDGSPLHFGNGTRLTVT.

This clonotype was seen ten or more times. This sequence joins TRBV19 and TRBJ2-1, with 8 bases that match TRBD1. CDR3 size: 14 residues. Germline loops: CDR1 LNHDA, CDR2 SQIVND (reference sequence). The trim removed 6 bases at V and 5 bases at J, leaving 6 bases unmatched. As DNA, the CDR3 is TGTGCCAGTAGCCAGACAGGGGACCACAATGAGCAGTTCTTC. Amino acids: CASSQTGDHNEQFF.

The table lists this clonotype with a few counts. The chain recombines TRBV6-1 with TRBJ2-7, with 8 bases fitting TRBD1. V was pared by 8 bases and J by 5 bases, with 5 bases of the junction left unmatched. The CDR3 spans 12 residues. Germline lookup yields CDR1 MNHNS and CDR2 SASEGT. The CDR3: CASGGQAHEQYF. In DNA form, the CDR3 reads TGTGCCAGCGGGGGACAGGCCCACGAGCAGTACTTC.

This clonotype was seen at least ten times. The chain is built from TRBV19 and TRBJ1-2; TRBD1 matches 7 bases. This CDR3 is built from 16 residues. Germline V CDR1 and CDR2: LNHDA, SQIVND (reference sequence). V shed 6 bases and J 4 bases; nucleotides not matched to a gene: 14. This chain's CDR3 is CASRSYHRQGFYGYTF. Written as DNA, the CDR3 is TGTGCCAGTAGATCTTACCATCGACAGGGTTTCTATGGCTACACCTTC. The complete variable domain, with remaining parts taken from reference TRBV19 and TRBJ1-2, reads DGGITQSPKYLFRKEGQNVTLSCEQNLNHDAMYWYRQDPGQGLRLIYYSQIVNDFQKGDIAEGYSVSREKKESFPLTVTSAQKNPTAFYLCASRSYHRQGFYGYTFGSGTRLTVV.

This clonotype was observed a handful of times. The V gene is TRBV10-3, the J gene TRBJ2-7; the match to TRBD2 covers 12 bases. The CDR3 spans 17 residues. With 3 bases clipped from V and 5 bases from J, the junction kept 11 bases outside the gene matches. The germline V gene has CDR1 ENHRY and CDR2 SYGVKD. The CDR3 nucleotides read TGTGCCATCAGTGATCCCCCTAGCGGGAGGGCCCCAGACGAGCAGTACTTC. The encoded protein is CAISDPPSGRAPDEQYF.

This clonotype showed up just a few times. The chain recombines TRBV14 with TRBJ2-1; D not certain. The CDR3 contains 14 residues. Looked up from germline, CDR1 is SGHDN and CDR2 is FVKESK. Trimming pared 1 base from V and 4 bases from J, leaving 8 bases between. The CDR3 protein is CASSQVGQYNEQFF. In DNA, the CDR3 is TGTGCCAGCAGCCAAGTCGGTCAGTACAATGAGCAGTTCTTC.

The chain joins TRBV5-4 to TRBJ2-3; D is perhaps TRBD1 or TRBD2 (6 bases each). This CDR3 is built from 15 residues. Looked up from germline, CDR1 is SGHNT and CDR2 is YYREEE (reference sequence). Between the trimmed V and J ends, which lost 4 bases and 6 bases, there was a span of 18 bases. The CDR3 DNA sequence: TGTGCCAGCAGCCTAGGAGGGCAGGGGTTGGATACGCAGTATTTT. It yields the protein CASSLGGQGLDTQYF.

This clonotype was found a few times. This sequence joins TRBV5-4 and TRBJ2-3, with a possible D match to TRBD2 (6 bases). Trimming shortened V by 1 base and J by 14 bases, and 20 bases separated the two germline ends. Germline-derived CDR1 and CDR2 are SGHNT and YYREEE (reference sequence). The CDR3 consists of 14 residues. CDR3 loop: CASSLPTVTSSWYF. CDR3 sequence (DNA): TGTGCCAGCAGCTTGCCCACGGTGACTAGTTCGTGGTATTTT.

CDR3 bases: TGTGCCAGCAGCCCCATGGGGAGTTCACCCCTCCACTTT. Encoded protein: CASSPMGSSPLHF. This chain joins TRBV7-9 and TRBJ1-6; D is ambiguous. Trimming cost V 5 bases and J 9 bases, with 11 bases left between them. Germline CDR1 reads SEHNR; CDR2 reads FQNEAQ (reference sequence). CDR3 length: 13 residues.